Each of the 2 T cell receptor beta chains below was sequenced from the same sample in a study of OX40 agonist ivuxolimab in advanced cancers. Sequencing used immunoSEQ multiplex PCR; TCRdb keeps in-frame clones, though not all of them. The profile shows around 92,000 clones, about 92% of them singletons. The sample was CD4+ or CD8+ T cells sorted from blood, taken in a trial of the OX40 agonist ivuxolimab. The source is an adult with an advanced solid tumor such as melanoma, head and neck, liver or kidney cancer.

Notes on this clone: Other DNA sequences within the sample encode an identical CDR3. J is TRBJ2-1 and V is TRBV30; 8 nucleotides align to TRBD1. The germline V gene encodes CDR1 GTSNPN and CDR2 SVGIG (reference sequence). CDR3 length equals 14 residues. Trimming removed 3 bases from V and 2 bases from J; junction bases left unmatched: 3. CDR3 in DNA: TGTGCCTGGAGCCGGGACAGGCCCTACAATGAGCAGTTCTTC. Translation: CAWSRDRPYNEQFF.

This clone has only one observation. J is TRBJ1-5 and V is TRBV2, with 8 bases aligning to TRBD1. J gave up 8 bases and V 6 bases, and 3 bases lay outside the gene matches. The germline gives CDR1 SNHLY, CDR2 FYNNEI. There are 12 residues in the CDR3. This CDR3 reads CASRDRDEPQHF. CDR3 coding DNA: TGTGCCAGCAGGGACAGGGACGAGCCCCAGCATTTT.